The 8 T cell receptor beta chains given below trace back to one sample, sequenced in a study of cytomegalovirus exposure and HLA in healthy donors. This PCR relied on a set of 60 Vbeta primers and 13 Jbeta primers. Produced via immunoSEQ multiplex PCR; TCRdb's table is partial and in-frame only. Of approximately 120,000 clones listed, roughly four fifths were seen once; the top ten hold about 13%. The sequenced sample was PBMCs. The origin of the receptors is a woman in her fifties or sixties in good health and CMV-seropositive.

This clone was counted a few times. The chain recombines TRBV7-3 with TRBJ1-2, with D hard to call. The CDR3 has 13 residues. The germline CDR1 and CDR2 sequences are SGHTA and FQGTGA. The V end lost 0 bases, the J end lost 6 bases, and 8 bases lay between the germline ends. The CDR3 region is CASSLTKRDGYTF. In DNA form, the CDR3 reads TGTGCCAGCAGCTTAACCAAGAGGGATGGCTACACCTTC.

The chain employs TRBV2 and TRBJ1-2, with 10 bases that match TRBD1. The ends lost 6 bases at V and 2 bases at J; junction bases unmatched: 9. This CDR3 has 16 amino acids. From germline, CDR1 is SNHLY and CDR2 FYNNEI. The CDR3, as DNA: TGTGCCAGCAGCCTGAGGGGACAGGGGCGAAACTATGGCTACACCTTC. It yields the protein CASSLRGQGRNYGYTF.

The V and J genes are TRBV5-1 and TRBJ2-1, with 9 nucleotides matching TRBD2. Losses at the gene ends were 0 bases for V and 2 bases for J; bases not matched to a gene: 6. Germline CDR1 and CDR2: SGHRS and YFSETQ. The CDR3 has 17 residues. CDR3 coding DNA: TGCGCCAGCAGCTTGGCCCCCGCGGGAGGGCCCTACAATGAGCAGTTCTTC. The encoded protein is CASSLAPAGGPYNEQFF.

The V gene is TRBV7-2, the J gene TRBJ1-5, with TRBD1 as a possible D gene (6 bases). V was clipped by 3 bases and J by 7 bases, with 13 bases between them. Germline V gene data show CDR1 as SGHTA and CDR2 as FQGNSA. The CDR3 has 14 amino acids. CDR3 DNA: TGTGCCAGCAGCTTTTTGGGGGCGATCCAGCCCCAGCATTTT. This gives the protein CASSFLGAIQPQHF.

The chain links TRBV5-8 to TRBJ1-2; 8 nucleotides align to TRBD1. The CDR3 loop spans 15 amino acids. The junction had 7 bases not matched to a gene; V was cut back by 4 bases and J by 2 bases. In germline, CDR1 is SGHTS, CDR2 YDEGEE. This chain's CDR3 is CASSKTGEGNYGYTF. As DNA, the CDR3 is TGTGCCAGCAGCAAGACAGGGGAAGGAAACTATGGCTACACCTTC.

A single count supports this clone. The rearrangement links TRBV19 to TRBJ1-3, with TRBD1 matching 7 bases. CDR1 and CDR2 (germline): LNHDA, SQIVND (reference sequence). The trim removed 7 bases at V and 4 bases at J, leaving 13 bases unmatched. The CDR3 sequence is 16 residues long. CDR3: CASTIGGWGQGNTIYF. As DNA, the CDR3 is TGTGCCAGTACCATAGGGGGCTGGGGCCAAGGAAACACCATATATTTT.

CDR3 protein: CASSFGTGTGEYEQYF. CDR3 sequence (DNA): TGTGCCAGCAGCTTTGGCACGGGTACAGGGGAATACGAGCAGTACTTC. The rearrangement uses TRBV11-3 and TRBJ2-7; 7 bases are shared with TRBD1. The ends lost 3 bases at V and 4 bases at J; junction bases unmatched: 12. The CDR3 extends over 16 amino acids. CDR1 and CDR2 from the germline V gene are SGHNT and YENEEA.

The rearrangement uses TRBV19 and TRBJ1-5; 12 nucleotides agree with TRBD1. Germline V gene sequence: CDR1 LNHDA, CDR2 SQIVND (reference sequence). The CDR3 runs to 16 residues. V dropped 6 bases and J dropped 7; count of bases not matched to a gene: 10. The CDR3 nucleotides are TGTGCCAGTAGCCTCCACGGGGACAGGGGGCGGCAGCCCCAGCATTTT. It translates to CASSLHGDRGRQPQHF.